This TCR beta chain stems from a study of T cell repertoires in cytomegalovirus infection. Study in general: The public TCR beta signatures pointed to both CMV infection and matching HLA type. Notes on the study in general: Individuals carrying CMV plus the relevant HLA were identified by cumulative frequency of public TCR beta families. The ex vivo response was dominated by HLA-C-restricted CMV-specific TCR beta clonotypes.

From the reads, TCRdb called clonotypes with MiXCR, one entry per CDR3 protein. The sample holds some 300,000 distinct CDR3 sequences; about 9.1% are singletons and the top ten take 2.5%. CDR3 size: 14 residues. Trimming removed 6 bases from V and 5 bases from J, with 16 bases in between. CDR1 is MNHNY, CDR2 SVGAGI, per germline (reference sequence). This clonotype was seen ten or more times. The antigen is undetermined. The source material was PBMCs. The sequence derives from a human donor in good health (CMV status not recorded). Some clones in this sample may be carry-over from other donors' samples. The genes are TRBV6-6 and TRBJ1-2, with D possibly being TRBD1 (6 bases). The DNA of the CDR3 is TGTGCCAGCAGGGGGGGGGCGTTGCCTTATGGCTACACCTTC. It codes for CASRGGALPYGYTF.